This T cell receptor beta chain was documented in a study of CD8+ T cells in alopecia areata. Whole-study findings and limits: There was only one nonresponder, so it was unclear how baseline CD8+ expansion relates to response. Scalp clonality dropped significantly under tofacitinib, as did expanded CD8+ top-100 clones. Normal skin contains resident alphabeta T cells, and these are also sequenced in scalp samples.

The V gene's germline CDR1 is SGHRS and CDR2 YFSETQ. The CDR3 is made up of 17 amino acids. With V trimmed by 3 bases and J by 4 bases, 11 bases remained unmatched. Treatment defined: oral pan-JAK inhibitor, 5-10 mg twice daily. Sorted out of PBMCs were CD4+ T cells and CD8+ T cells. Following RNA extraction, reverse transcription yielded cDNA that acted as the sequencing template. Measured with immunoSEQ multiplex PCR; TCRdb has only the in-frame clones, and not every one. The sample carries some 200,000 clones, roughly 56% recorded once. In the case of this clone: As yet, its antigen is unknown.

The TCR sequence derives from a human donor with alopecia areata. The genes are TRBV5-1 and TRBJ2-1; 9 bases are a match to TRBD2. This specimen consisted of CD4+ T cells sorted from blood, obtained at week 4, from a patient treated with tofacitinib. Here the CDR3 reads CASSSGTSQNKYNEQFF. CDR3 nucleotides: TGCGCCAGCAGCTCAGGGACTAGCCAAAACAAATACAATGAGCAGTTCTTC.